This paragraph reports one T cell receptor beta chain. What this receptor recognizes is not known. Base-call qualities are not available, and no considerably larger clone is one nucleotide away. Trimming removed 1 base from V and 8 bases from J; the gene matches leave 5 bases unexplained. Looking up the germline V gene (reference sequence) yields CDR1 LNHDA and CDR2 SQIVND. The CDR3 spans 14 residues, from the cysteine through the phenylalanine. The kept DNA is CDR3 alone, 42 bases in frame from the first base. Interpreted using the paper, the time point label stands for: about 28 days (+/-7) after the second vaccine dose. AZD1222 recipients given second doses at about 4 weeks or at about 12 weeks were pooled, since spike-specific TCR depth and breadth were not found to differ between the two schedules. Vaccinee samples were obtained from the UK trials COV001 and COV002, which included a single-blind randomized controlled phase 2/3 trial of AZD1222 (ChAdOx1 nCoV-19) in healthy adults. For TCRbeta chain sequencing, PBMC samples from trial participants were taken at day 0 and at day 28 after the second dose.

This sample is part of a study of T cell responses to AZD1222 COVID-19 vaccine (dated by TCRdb to the early 2020s). For context, the study as a whole: TCR sequencing covered more than 230 trial participants: about 210 given two doses of AZD1222 and approximately 26 given two doses of MenACWY control vaccine. Trial participants were enrolled by age into 18-55, 56-69 and 70-plus year subgroups, with approximately 160, 26 and 62 TCR-sequenced participants respectively. The paper as a whole reports these results and caveats: Because no samples from the day 14 peak response were available, repertoires could be characterized only after the peak T cell response. Participants were mostly white British, with more females than males. The authors suggested clonal diversity may have been underestimated. Spike-specific TCR breadth and depth rose significantly after two AZD1222 doses compared with day 0 and with MenACWY recipients. Reportedly, close to half of the unique spike-specific TCRs recognized epitopes lying outside the regions that are mutated in the B.1.351 and B.1.1.7 variants. The whole spike protein was spanned by vaccine-associated CD4 TCRs, and dominant responses were seen in regions 160-218 and 743-854. Conclusions about previously exposed vaccinees are limited because only 5 or 6 AZD1222 recipients were SARS-CoV-2 seropositive at baseline. In the small 56-69-year group, the increase in depth fell short of significance, most likely because of low power.

The CDR3 regions of human TCRbeta chains were subjected to immunosequencing. In the authors' own workflow: TCRs in the repertoires were compared against a reference library of SARS-CoV-2-specific TCRs that had been generated with the MIRA antigen-specificity platform. Breadth was defined as the fraction of unique TCRs that were SARS-CoV-2-associated. Depth was defined as the fraction of total T cells that were SARS-CoV-2-associated. Using the MIRA data, each spike-specific TCR was assigned both to the spike region to which the TCR was reactive and to a CD4 or CD8 class. Log10-transformed breadth and depth values were compared by one-way ANOVA with Sidak's multiple comparisons tests. TCRdb provides this immuneACCESS table in a form limited to in-frame rearrangements. Some clones are lacking; in checked studies, under half of them reflect an unresolved V gene, and why the rest are absent is not known. V and J calls and clone size are given by that table; D and trimming were obtained from the DNA. This sample is represented by around 58,000 clones; about 90% of them were singletons. In total, the top ten clones hold about 14% of the sample.

This material consisted of peripheral blood, taken 28 days after the second AZD1222 dose. The rearrangement joined TRBV19 to TRBJ1-2; the central 9 bases match TRBD1. The TCR comes from an adult who received the AZD1222 COVID-19 vaccine. The sequenced DNA: TGTGCCAGTAGTATAGGGGACAGGGATCGAGGCTACACCTTC. The encoded protein is CASSIGDRDRGYTF.